This T cell receptor (beta chain) came from a study of T-cell reconstitution after alpha-beta-depleted transplantation in children. Germline CDR1 reads SEHNR; CDR2 reads FQNEAQ (reference sequence). V was trimmed by 0 bases and J by 8 bases, leaving 7 bases between them. The CDR3 is 13 residues long. As it was prepared, the TCRbeta library received unique molecular identifiers. TCRdb recomputed calls from the PCR reads with MiXCR, one row per CDR3 protein. The table records around 500,000 distinct CDR3 sequences, approximately 12% of them present only once. The chain is built from TRBV7-9 and TRBJ1-4; D gene uncertain. The material sequenced was PBMCs from the stem cell graft donor, taken from the stem cell graft. The clonotype was recovered from a human donor who donated a stem cell graft to a child with combined immunodeficiency. CDR3 nucleotide sequence: TGTGCCAGCAGCTTAGCGGATGGAGAAAAACTGTTTTTT. Translating it yields CASSLADGEKLFF.